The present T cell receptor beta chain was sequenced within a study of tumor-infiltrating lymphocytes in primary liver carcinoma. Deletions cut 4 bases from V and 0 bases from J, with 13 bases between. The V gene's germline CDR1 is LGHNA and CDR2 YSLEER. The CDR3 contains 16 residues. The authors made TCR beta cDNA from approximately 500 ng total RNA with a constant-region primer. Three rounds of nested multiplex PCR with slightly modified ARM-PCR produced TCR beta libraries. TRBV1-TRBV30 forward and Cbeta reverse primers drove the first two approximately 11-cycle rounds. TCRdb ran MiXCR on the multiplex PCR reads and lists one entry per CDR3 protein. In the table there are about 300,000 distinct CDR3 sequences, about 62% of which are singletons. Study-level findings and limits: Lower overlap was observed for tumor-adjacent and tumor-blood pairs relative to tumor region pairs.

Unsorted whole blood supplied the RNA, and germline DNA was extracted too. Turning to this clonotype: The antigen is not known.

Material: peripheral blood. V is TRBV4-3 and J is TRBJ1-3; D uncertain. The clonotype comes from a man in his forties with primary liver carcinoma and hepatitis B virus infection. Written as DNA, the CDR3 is TGCGCCAGCAGCCCTAGGAACAGCTACTCTGGAAACACCATATATTTT. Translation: CASSPRNSYSGNTIYF.